A single sample gave rise to the 18 T cell receptor beta chains below, sequenced in a study of control samples from healthy donors and cancer patients. The data were produced by immunoSEQ multiplex PCR, yet TCRdb's version contains in-frame clones alone and is incomplete. The specimen's table records some 190,000 clones. The sequenced sample consisted of blood. The source of these receptors is a woman aged 25 to 39 in good health.

The genes are TRBV2 and TRBJ1-6; D is uncertain. Per germline, CDR1 SNHLY and CDR2 FYNNEI. V was clipped by 4 bases and J by 5 bases, with 18 bases between them. The CDR3 has 17 residues. CDR3 loop: CASSATEAEINNSPLHF. CDR3 nucleotide sequence: TGTGCCAGCAGTGCTACAGAAGCAGAGATCAATAATTCACCCCTCCACTTT. Full variable domain (missing parts from reference TRBV2 and TRBJ1-6): EPEVTQTPSHQVTQMGQEVILRCVPISNHLYFYWYRQILGQKVEFLVSFYNNEISEKSEIFDDQFSVERPDGSNFTLKIRSTKLEDSAMYFCASSATEAEINNSPLHFGNGTRLTVT.

The chain carries TRBV2 and TRBJ1-5; the match to TRBD1 covers 8 bases. With 7 bases clipped from V and 1 base from J, the junction kept 6 bases outside the gene matches. Germline-derived CDR1 and CDR2 are SNHLY and FYNNEI. This CDR3 is built from 15 residues. The CDR3 protein is CASKETGESNQPQHF. The CDR3 nucleotides are TGTGCCAGCAAGGAGACAGGGGAAAGCAATCAGCCCCAGCATTTT.

The chain carries TRBV7-2 and TRBJ1-2; 8 positions agree with TRBD1. Trimming cost V 5 bases and J 7 bases; bases outside gene matches: 12. This CDR3 is 15 amino acids long. Germline CDR1 reads SGHTA; CDR2 reads FQGNSA. The CDR3 reads CASSPQPETGVGYTF. Written as DNA, the CDR3 is TGTGCCAGCAGCCCCCAACCCGAGACAGGGGTTGGCTACACCTTC. The variable domain in full, completed from reference TRBV7-2 and TRBJ1-2, reads GAGVSQSPSNKVTEKGKDVELRCDPISGHTALYWYRQSLGQGLEFLIYFQGNSAPDKSGLPSDRFSAERTGGSVSTLTIQRTQQEDSAVYLCASSPQPETGVGYTFGSGTRLTVV.

This chain uses TRBV28 with TRBJ2-7; D tentatively fits TRBD1 or TRBD2 (6 bases each). The V gene lost 10 bases and the J gene lost 2 bases, with 18 bases spanning the gap. The length of the CDR3 is 14 residues. The germline V gene has CDR1 MDHEN and CDR2 SYDVKM. CDR3 sequence (DNA): TGTGCCACCCAGCCCCCGGGGGCACCCTACGAGCAGTACTTC. Its protein is CATQPPGAPYEQYF.

The chain recombines TRBV6-4 with TRBJ2-1, with 10 bases fitting TRBD2. Per the germline V gene, CDR1 is MRHNA and CDR2 is SNTAGT. J lost 6 bases, V lost 2 bases, and 1 base had no gene match. This CDR3 has 14 residues. In nucleotides, the CDR3 is TGTGCCAGCAGTGACCGGACTAGCGGCAATGAGCAGTTCTTC. This sequence encodes CASSDRTSGNEQFF.

The V gene is TRBV6-2 or TRBV6-3, the J gene TRBJ2-3; D unclear. Germline assignment: CDR1 MNHEY and CDR2 SVGEGT. Trimming stripped 3 bases from V and 3 bases from J, with 10 bases between. The CDR3 is 14 amino acids. This chain's CDR3 is CASSYFRGTDTQYF. The CDR3 DNA sequence: TGTGCCAGCAGTTATTTTAGAGGAACAGATACGCAGTATTTT.

CDR3 nucleotides: TGTGCCAGCCAAGGGGGGAGCTCCTATAATTCACCCCTCCACTTT. Translated, it gives CASQGGSSYNSPLHF. This chain joins TRBV28 and TRBJ1-6; a possible D gene is TRBD1 (6 bases). The CDR3 contains 15 residues. Trimming pared 8 bases from V and 0 bases from J, leaving 11 bases between. Looked up from germline, CDR1 is MDHEN and CDR2 is SYDVKM.

This chain joins TRBV27 and TRBJ2-1; D not certain. Per the germline V gene, CDR1 is MNHEY and CDR2 is SMNVEV (reference sequence). CDR3 length equals 12 residues. V was trimmed by 4 bases and J by 2 bases, leaving 3 bases between them. The CDR3 protein is CASSSAYNEQFF. The CDR3 coding sequence is TGTGCCAGCAGTTCAGCCTACAATGAGCAGTTCTTC.

J is TRBJ1-5 and V is TRBV10-3; 8 bases match TRBD1. The CDR3 is 13 residues long. Germline CDR1 ENHRY, CDR2 SYGVKD. V was clipped by 8 bases and J by 10 bases; unmatched bases: 10. In DNA, the CDR3 is TGTGCCATCGGAGGGACAGGAGGGGATCCCCAGCATTTT. As protein: CAIGGTGGDPQHF.

The chain links TRBV6-2 or TRBV6-3 to TRBJ1-1, with D uncertain. Germline V gives CDR1 MNHEY, CDR2 SVGEGT. V was trimmed by 1 base and J by 1 base, leaving 7 bases between them. The CDR3 consists of 14 residues. CDR3 in DNA: TGTGCCAGCAGTTACTTCGGGCAGAACACTGAAGCTTTCTTT. Protein: CASSYFGQNTEAFF.

The V call is TRBV19, the J call TRBJ1-1, with 9 bases that match TRBD1. This CDR3 is 13 amino acids long. Looked up from germline, CDR1 is LNHDA and CDR2 is SQIVND (reference sequence). J gave up 10 bases and V 6 bases, and 9 bases lay outside the gene matches. The CDR3 spells CASSLTGGRGAFF. For the CDR3, the DNA is TGTGCCAGTAGCTTAACAGGGGGCCGGGGAGCTTTCTTT.

The chain recombines TRBV5-1 with TRBJ1-4; 11 bases match TRBD1. This CDR3 spans 17 amino acids. Germline CDR1 reads SGHRS; CDR2 reads YFSETQ. V gave up 0 bases and J gave up 5 bases; unmatched junction bases: 6. CDR3 in DNA: TGCGCCAGCAGCTTGGAGGGACAGGGGGTGCGGAATGAAAAACTGTTTTTT. Translated: CASSLEGQGVRNEKLFF.

This chain uses TRBV28 with TRBJ1-2; a weak D match, TRBD1 (6 bases). Trimming removed 4 bases from V and 8 bases from J, with 17 bases in between. Per the germline V gene, CDR1 is MDHEN and CDR2 is SYDVKM. The CDR3 covers 14 residues. The CDR3 coding sequence is TGTGCCAGCAGTTCCCCCGACAGGTTCGGGGGCTACACCTTC. Its protein is CASSSPDRFGGYTF.

This chain connects TRBV7-8 to TRBJ1-1; tentatively, D is TRBD1 (5 bases). Germline lookup yields CDR1 SGHVS and CDR2 FQNEAQ. V was pared by 3 bases and J by 3 bases, with 11 bases between. The CDR3 sequence is 14 residues long. CDR3 region: CASSLLGEYTEAFF. CDR3 in DNA: TGTGCCAGCAGCTTGTTGGGGGAATACACTGAAGCTTTCTTT.

The chain is built from TRBV7-9 and TRBJ2-5, with 13 bases that match TRBD2. V was pared by 5 bases and J by 4 bases, with 10 bases of the junction left unmatched. The V gene's germline CDR1 is SEHNR and CDR2 FQNEAQ (reference sequence). The CDR3 has 17 amino acids. The CDR3 DNA reads TGTGCCAGCAGCACGCCACTAGCGGGGGGGCCATTAGAGACCCAGTACTTC. It is translated as CASSTPLAGGPLETQYF.

This chain uses TRBV5-1 with TRBJ1-3; TRBD1 agrees at 10 bases. The V and J ends lost 4 bases and 4 bases, in that order; junction bases with no gene match: 5. CDR3 length: 15 amino acids. Germline V gene sequence: CDR1 SGHRS, CDR2 YFSETQ. This chain's CDR3 is CASSKTGGEGNTIYF. DNA of the CDR3: TGCGCCAGCAGCAAGACAGGGGGCGAGGGAAACACCATATATTTT.

The rearrangement links TRBV28 to TRBJ1-3; 10 positions agree with TRBD1. Germline CDR1 and CDR2: MDHEN and SYDVKM. V shed 8 bases and J 4 bases; nucleotides not matched to a gene: 5. This CDR3 has 14 residues. CDR3 bases: TGTGCCAGCGGGGGGGACAGGGGCGGAAACACCATATATTTT. Amino acid sequence: CASGGDRGGNTIYF.

Here the CDR3 DNA reads TGTGCCAGCAGTTGGGGGGCGGGAGTCCGTTTAGCCGATTCACCCCTCCACTTT. Translated, it gives CASSWGAGVRLADSPLHF. The chain links TRBV28 to TRBJ1-6; weak D call: TRBD1 (6 bases). This CDR3 spans 18 amino acids. Trimming cost V 4 bases and J 8 bases, with 24 bases left between them. Germline-derived CDR1 and CDR2 are MDHEN and SYDVKM.